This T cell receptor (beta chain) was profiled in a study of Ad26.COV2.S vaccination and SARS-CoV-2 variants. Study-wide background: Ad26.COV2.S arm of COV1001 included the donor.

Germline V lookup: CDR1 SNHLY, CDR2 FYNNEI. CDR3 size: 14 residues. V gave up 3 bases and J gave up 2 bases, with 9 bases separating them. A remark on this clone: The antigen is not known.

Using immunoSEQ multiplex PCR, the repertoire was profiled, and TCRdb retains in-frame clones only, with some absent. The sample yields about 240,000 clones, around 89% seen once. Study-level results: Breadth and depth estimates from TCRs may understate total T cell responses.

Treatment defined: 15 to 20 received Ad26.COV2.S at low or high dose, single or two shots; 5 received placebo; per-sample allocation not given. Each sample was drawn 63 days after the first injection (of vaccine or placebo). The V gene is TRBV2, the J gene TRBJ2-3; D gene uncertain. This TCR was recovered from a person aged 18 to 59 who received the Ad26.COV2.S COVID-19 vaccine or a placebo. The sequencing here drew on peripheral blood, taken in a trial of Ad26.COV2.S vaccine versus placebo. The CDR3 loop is CASSEDGTTDTQYF. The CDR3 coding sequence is TGTGCCAGCAGTGAGGACGGTACCACAGATACGCAGTATTTT.